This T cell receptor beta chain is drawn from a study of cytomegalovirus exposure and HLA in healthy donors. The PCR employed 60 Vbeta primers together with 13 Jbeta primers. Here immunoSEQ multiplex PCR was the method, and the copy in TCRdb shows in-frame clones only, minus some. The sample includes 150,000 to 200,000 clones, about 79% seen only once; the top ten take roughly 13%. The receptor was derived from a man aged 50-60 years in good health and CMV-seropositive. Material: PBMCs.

In DNA form, the CDR3 reads TGCGCCAGCAGCCCGGGAGCGGTATCGCAAGAGACCCAGTACTTC. Protein: CASSPGAVSQETQYF. The rearrangement links TRBV5-1 to TRBJ2-5, with D possibly matching TRBD2 (6 bases). V was trimmed by 4 bases and J by 2 bases, leaving 15 bases between them. The CDR3 is 15 amino acids. Germline CDR1 reads SGHRS; CDR2 reads YFSETQ.